This TCR beta chain is drawn from a study of OX40 agonist ivuxolimab in advanced cancers. Only in-frame clones appear in the TCRdb table, and some are missing; sequencing was by immunoSEQ multiplex PCR. Among fewer than 100,000 clones listed, approximately 86% were seen once. There are 16 residues in the CDR3. Trimming at V came to 2 bases and at J to 0 bases, leaving 5 bases not matched to a gene. CDR1 is MGHRA and CDR2 is YSYEKL in the germline V gene. Here the sequenced sample was CD4+ or CD8+ T cells sorted from blood, taken in a trial of the OX40 agonist ivuxolimab. The sequence was obtained from an adult with an advanced solid tumor such as melanoma, head and neck, liver or kidney cancer. The V call is TRBV4-1, the J call TRBJ2-3; 7 positions agree with TRBD2. CDR3 DNA: TGCGCCAGCAGCCAACTCGGGGGAGGGAGCACAGATACGCAGTATTTT. It codes for CASSQLGGGSTDTQYF.